These 21 T cell receptor beta chains were sequenced from one sample in a study of blood T cell repertoires in COVID-19. The table came from immunoSEQ multiplex PCR; TCRdb's copy has only in-frame clones and leaves some out. In the table there are about 370,000 clones, around 91% of which are singletons. Sequencing input: PBMCs or T cells enriched from blood (not recorded which). These TCRs come from a man between 18 and 35 years old who had recovered from COVID-19.

V and J are TRBV12-3 or TRBV12-4 and TRBJ1-4, with D uncertain. The CDR3 runs to 13 residues. Trimming stripped 7 bases from V and 4 bases from J, with 10 bases between. The CDR3 nucleotides are TGTGCCAGCACGCCGGGTCTTAATGAAAAACTGTTTTTT. Translation gives CASTPGLNEKLFF.

This sequence joins TRBV7-9 and TRBJ2-2; unclear D gene. Germline CDR1 and CDR2: SEHNR and FQNEAQ (reference sequence). This CDR3 comprises 15 residues. Trimming removed 5 bases at V and 4 bases at J, with 14 bases between. The CDR3 nucleotides are TGTGCCAGCAGCCCCCGGGTTCCTTCCACCGGGGAGCTGTTTTTT. It encodes CASSPRVPSTGELFF.

This chain links TRBV30 with TRBJ1-6, with 7 bases aligning to TRBD1. V was pared by 2 bases and J by 1 base, with 14 bases of the junction left unmatched. CDR1 and CDR2 (germline): GTSNPN, SVGIG (reference sequence). CDR3 length: 19 residues. The CDR3 loop is CAWSPTPLYRGSYNSPLHF. DNA for the CDR3: TGTGCCTGGAGTCCCACCCCCCTTTACAGGGGTTCCTATAATTCACCCCTCCACTTT. Complete variable domain (other parts from reference TRBV30 and TRBJ1-6): SQTIHQWPATLVQPVGSPLSLECTVEGTSNPNLYWYRQAAGRGLQLLFYSVGIGQISSEVPQNLSASRPQDRQFILSSKKLLLSDSGFYLCAWSPTPLYRGSYNSPLHFGNGTRLTVT.

The rearrangement links TRBV7-2 to TRBJ1-1; the D is unclear. This CDR3 spans 15 amino acids. Trimming took 4 bases from V and 2 from J, leaving 14 bases between them. Germline values: CDR1 SGHTA, CDR2 FQGNSA. This CDR3 reads CASSSYRTANTEAFF. CDR3 sequence (DNA): TGTGCCAGCAGCTCGTACAGAACGGCTAACACTGAAGCTTTCTTT.

The V and J genes are TRBV19 and TRBJ2-5, with TRBD2 matching 12 bases. Per the germline V gene, CDR1 is LNHDA and CDR2 is SQIVND (reference sequence). The CDR3 totals 17 residues. V lost 3 bases to trimming and J lost 5 bases; unmatched junction nucleotides: 10. The CDR3 nucleotides read TGTGCCAGTAGTATTCGGACTAGCGGGGTCATTCGGGAGACCCAGTACTTC. Protein sequence: CASSIRTSGVIRETQYF.

The V call is TRBV6-5, the J call TRBJ1-1, with D perhaps TRBD1 (5 bases). V was pared by 2 bases and J by 8 bases, with 9 bases between. This CDR3 has 12 residues. The germline V gene encodes CDR1 MNHEY and CDR2 SVGAGI. CDR3 coding DNA: TGTGCCAGCAGTTACCGGGGGTCCGAAGCTTTCTTT. This translates into CASSYRGSEAFF.

Here the CDR3 reads CASSYGRNTEAFF. Here the CDR3 DNA reads TGTGCCAGCAGCTACGGTCGGAACACTGAAGCTTTCTTT. V gene TRBV3-1 (or the pseudogene TRBV3-2) combines with J gene TRBJ1-1; unclear D gene. Looked up from germline, CDR1 is LGHDT and CDR2 is YNNKEL (reference sequence). With 5 bases removed from V and 1 base from J, the gap between germline ends came to 8 bases. This CDR3 contains 13 residues.

The gene calls are TRBV12-2 and TRBJ2-7; the DNA was not compared with TRBD2, the D call given in the table. TRBV12-2 is listed as a pseudogene. This CDR3 is built from 16 residues. The CDR3 sequence: CASHQVEVSGVYEQYF. CDR3 in DNA: TGTGCAAGTCACCAAGTCGAGGTTAGCGGGGTCTACGAGCAGTACTTC.

J is TRBJ1-6 and V is TRBV7-2; maybe TRBD1 (5 bases). The CDR3 totals 14 residues. Germline V lookup: CDR1 SGHTA, CDR2 FQGNSA. Trimming removed 5 bases from V and 7 bases from J, with 12 bases in between. This CDR3 is CASSPAGGNSPLHF. The CDR3 DNA follows: TGTGCCAGCAGCCCAGCGGGGGGGAATTCACCCCTCCACTTT.

V gene TRBV19 combines with J gene TRBJ2-2, with a tentative D call TRBD2 (6 bases). Trimming pared 4 bases from V and 1 base from J, leaving 7 bases between. Germline assignment: CDR1 LNHDA and CDR2 SQIVND (reference sequence). This CDR3 is 14 amino acids long. The CDR3: CASSTGLNTGELFF. DNA for the CDR3: TGTGCCAGTAGTACGGGACTGAACACCGGGGAGCTGTTTTTT.

The CDR3 DNA is TGCGCCAGCAGCTTGGACAGGGTGGACAATGAGCAGTTCTTC. This codes for CASSLDRVDNEQFF. V usage is TRBV5-1 and J usage is TRBJ2-1, with D possibly TRBD1 on 6 matching bases. V gave up 0 bases and J gave up 5 bases, with 9 bases separating them. Germline V lookup: CDR1 SGHRS, CDR2 YFSETQ. The CDR3 has 14 residues. Full variable domain (outside the CDR3, taken from reference TRBV5-1 and TRBJ2-1): KAGVTQTPRYLIKTRGQQVTLSCSPISGHRSVSWYQQTPGQGLQFLFEYFSETQRNKGNFPGRFSGRQFSNSRSEMNVSTLELGDSALYLCASSLDRVDNEQFFGPGTRLTVL.

The CDR3 sequence is CASSQDQGYGTQYF. In DNA form, the CDR3 reads TGTGCCAGCAGCCAAGATCAGGGTTATGGGACCCAGTACTTC. The chain has TRBV4-2 and TRBJ2-5; tentative D call: TRBD1 (5 bases). The ends were cut back, 0 bases at V and 7 bases at J, with 12 bases in the middle. Germline V lookup: CDR1 LGHNA, CDR2 YNFKEQ. CDR3 size: 14 residues.

The chain combines TRBV27 with TRBJ2-7; TRBD1 matches at 8 bases. This CDR3 is 16 amino acids long. The trim removed 5 bases at V and 2 bases at J, leaving 11 bases unmatched. Germline-derived CDR1 and CDR2 are MNHEY and SMNVEV (reference sequence). CDR3 nucleotides: TGTGCCAGCAGTCCCGCGGACAGGGTCCGACCCTACGAGCAGTACTTC. Its protein is CASSPADRVRPYEQYF.

The rearrangement links TRBV5-4 to TRBJ1-4, with D perhaps matching TRBD1 (6 bases). Trimming took 4 bases from V and 6 from J, leaving 16 bases between them. Germline V gene data show CDR1 as SGHNT and CDR2 as YYREEE (reference sequence). The CDR3 is made up of 15 amino acids. This chain's CDR3 is CASSETRGLHEKLFF. CDR3 bases: TGTGCCAGCAGCGAGACCAGGGGTTTACATGAAAAACTGTTTTTT.

The V and J genes are TRBV7-2 and TRBJ2-2, with a weak D call TRBD2 (5 bases). Germline loops: CDR1 SGHTA, CDR2 FQGNSA. With 1 base removed from V and 4 bases from J, the gap between germline ends came to 10 bases. CDR3 length: 15 residues. In nucleotides, the CDR3 is TGTGCCAGCAGCTTAGGGACTGGGTTCACCGGGGAGCTGTTTTTT. Its protein is CASSLGTGFTGELFF.

The rearrangement links TRBV21-1 to TRBJ2-3; TRBD2 is the table's D call and was not checked against the DNA. TRBV21-1 is noted as a pseudogene. The CDR3 has 15 residues. The CDR3 region has the DNA TGTGCCAGCAGCGGAGCCGGGGACTCAAACGATACGCAGTATTTT. As protein: CASSGAGDSNDTQYF.

The rearrangement uses TRBV20-1 and TRBJ2-7, with D possibly TRBD1 on 6 matching bases. Germline assignment: CDR1 DFQATT and CDR2 SNEGSKA (reference sequence). The length of the CDR3 is 13 residues. V gave up 3 bases and J gave up 7 bases, with 16 bases separating them. CDR3 region: CSASGRGLLEQYF. CDR3 bases: TGCAGTGCTAGTGGCAGGGGTTTACTTGAGCAGTACTTC.

The chain links TRBV4-2 to TRBJ2-1; 10 positions agree with TRBD2. V shed 5 bases, J shed 8 bases, and the junction held 12 bases outside the gene matches. The CDR3 loop spans 16 amino acids. The germline V gene has CDR1 LGHNA and CDR2 YNFKEQ. The CDR3 DNA follows: TGTGCCAGCAGCGCAGCTAGCGGGGGTCGACACTATGAGCAGTTCTTC. It is translated as CASSAASGGRHYEQFF.

CDR3 amino acids: CASRVRGEGTEAFF. The CDR3 DNA sequence: TGTGCCAGTAGGGTGAGAGGGGAGGGCACTGAAGCTTTCTTT. The J gene is TRBJ1-1, the V gene TRBV19, with D perhaps matching TRBD1 (5 bases). The CDR3 runs 14 residues. The germline V and J ends were trimmed by 6 bases and 4 bases, with 15 bases remaining between them. Germline lookup yields CDR1 LNHDA and CDR2 SQIVND (reference sequence).

The V gene is TRBV5-4, the J gene TRBJ2-1, with D unresolved. Germline values: CDR1 SGHNT, CDR2 YYREEE (reference sequence). V shed 0 bases and J shed 6 bases, with 7 bases lying between them. The CDR3 sequence is 13 residues long. DNA of the CDR3: TGTGCCAGCAGCTTGGTGTCAGTCAATGAGCAGTTCTTC. Protein product: CASSLVSVNEQFF.

This chain's CDR3 is CATSRGLIQRGNTGELFF. The CDR3 nucleotides read TGTGCCACCAGCAGAGGCTTGATCCAGCGGGGAAACACCGGGGAGCTGTTTTTT. The gene calls are TRBV15 and TRBJ2-2; TRBD2 matches 7 bases. J lost 2 bases, V lost 1 base, and 10 bases had no gene match. Germline lookup yields CDR1 LNHNV and CDR2 YYDKDF (reference sequence). This CDR3 has 18 residues.